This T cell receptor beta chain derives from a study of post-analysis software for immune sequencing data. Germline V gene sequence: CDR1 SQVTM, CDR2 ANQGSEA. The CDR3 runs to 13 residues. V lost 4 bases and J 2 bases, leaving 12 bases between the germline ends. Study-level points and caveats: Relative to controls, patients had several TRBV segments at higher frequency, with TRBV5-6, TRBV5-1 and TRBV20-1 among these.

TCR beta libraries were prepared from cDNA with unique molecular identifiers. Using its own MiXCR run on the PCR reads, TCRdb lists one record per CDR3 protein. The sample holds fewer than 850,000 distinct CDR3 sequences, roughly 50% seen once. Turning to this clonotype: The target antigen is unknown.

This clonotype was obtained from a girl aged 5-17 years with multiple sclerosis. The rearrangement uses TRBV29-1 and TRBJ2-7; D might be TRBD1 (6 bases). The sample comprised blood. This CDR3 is CSVVGPGAYEQYF. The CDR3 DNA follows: TGCAGCGTTGTCGGGCCAGGGGCCTACGAGCAGTACTTC.